These 14 T cell receptor beta chains originate from one sample sequenced in a study of glioma-infiltrating T cells. Using RNA template, CDR3s of TCR alpha and beta were amplified with iRepertoire arm-PCR. MiXCR, run by TCRdb on the multiplex PCR reads, gives a single entry per CDR3 protein. The sample lists approximately 120,000 distinct CDR3 sequences, 25% to 30% occurring once. Sample: glioma tissue, nonneoplastic brain tissue, or PBMCs (not recorded which). The receptor set was obtained from a human donor with low-grade glioma or glioblastoma, undergoing nonglioma brain surgery, or in good health (not recorded which).

This chain joins TRBV2 and TRBJ2-7, with unresolved D. From germline, CDR1 is SNHLY and CDR2 FYNNEI. The CDR3 consists of 15 residues. V lost 2 bases, J lost 2 bases, and 13 bases lay in between. The DNA for the CDR3 is TGTGCCAGCAGTGAATACAAAACCGCCGCCTACGAGCAGTACTTC. This sequence encodes CASSEYKTAAYEQYF.

This clonotype was recorded at least ten times. This CDR3 reads CASSLTGVSYEQYF. CDR3 nucleotide sequence: TGTGCCAGCAGCTTGACAGGAGTCTCCTACGAGCAGTACTTC. V and J are TRBV7-2 and TRBJ2-7; tentative D call: TRBD1 (6 bases). Germline CDR1 and CDR2: SGHTA and FQGNSA. This CDR3 is 14 amino acids long. V was trimmed by 3 bases and J by 0 bases, leaving 9 bases between them. Based on the CDR3 plus reference TRBV7-2 and TRBJ2-7, the full variable domain is GAGVSQSPSNKVTEKGKDVELRCDPISGHTALYWYRQSLGQGLEFLIYFQGNSAPDKSGLPSDRFSAERTGGSVSTLTIQRTQQEDSAVYLCASSLTGVSYEQYFGPGTRLTVT.

The table lists this clonotype with a few counts. This CDR3 is CASSSLDRGGNEQFF. CDR3 DNA sequence: TGTGCCAGCAGTTCCCTGGACAGGGGAGGCAATGAGCAGTTCTTC. V usage is TRBV12-3 or TRBV12-4 and J usage is TRBJ2-1, with TRBD1 identical over 9 bases. V shed 4 bases and J 6 bases; nucleotides not matched to a gene: 7. This CDR3 comprises 15 residues.

This clonotype has at least ten counts. This chain links TRBV7-2 with TRBJ2-1; TRBD1 aligns across 8 bases. The CDR3 length is 14 residues. V shed 3 bases and J 5 bases; nucleotides not matched to a gene: 3. Germline CDR1 and CDR2: SGHTA and FQGNSA. CDR3 residues: CASSLRQGNNEQFF. The DNA for the CDR3 is TGTGCCAGCAGCTTGAGACAGGGGAACAATGAGCAGTTCTTC. The variable domain in full, completed from reference TRBV7-2 and TRBJ2-1, reads GAGVSQSPSNKVTEKGKDVELRCDPISGHTALYWYRQSLGQGLEFLIYFQGNSAPDKSGLPSDRFSAERTGGSVSTLTIQRTQQEDSAVYLCASSLRQGNNEQFFGPGTRLTVL.

The V and J genes are TRBV3-1 and TRBJ1-2; weak D call: TRBD1 (6 bases). Germline lookup yields CDR1 LGHDT and CDR2 YNNKEL (reference sequence). Trimming shortened V by 1 base and J by 4 bases, and 16 bases separated the two germline ends. The CDR3 contains 16 residues. CDR3: CASSQVPGQSRYGYTF. Written as DNA, the CDR3 is TGTGCCAGCAGCCAAGTCCCAGGACAGTCCCGCTATGGCTACACCTTC.

This clonotype was observed at least ten times. The chain joins TRBV6-2 or TRBV6-3 to TRBJ2-7, with 15 positions matching TRBD2. The trim removed 2 bases at V and 4 bases at J, leaving 0 bases unmatched. Germline V lookup: CDR1 MNHEY, CDR2 SVGEGT. The length of the CDR3 is 15 residues. DNA for the CDR3: TGTGCCAGCAGTTACGGACTAGCGGGAGGGTACGAGCAGTACTTC. It encodes CASSYGLAGGYEQYF.

This clonotype was observed at least ten times. The rearrangement links TRBV5-1 to TRBJ1-1; TRBD1 agrees at 7 bases. Germline lookup yields CDR1 SGHRS and CDR2 YFSETQ. V was pared by 1 base and J by 4 bases, with 4 bases of the junction left unmatched. The length of the CDR3 is 14 residues. The CDR3 here is CASSLNRGTTEAFF. The DNA of the CDR3 is TGCGCCAGCAGCTTGAACAGGGGCACCACTGAAGCTTTCTTT. The complete variable domain, with remaining parts taken from reference TRBV5-1 and TRBJ1-1, reads KAGVTQTPRYLIKTRGQQVTLSCSPISGHRSVSWYQQTPGQGLQFLFEYFSETQRNKGNFPGRFSGRQFSNSRSEMNVSTLELGDSALYLCASSLNRGTTEAFFGQGTRLTVV.

This clonotype was counted at least ten times. V gene TRBV6-6 combines with J gene TRBJ2-5, with D perhaps matching TRBD1 or TRBD2 (5 bases each). There are 13 residues in the CDR3. In germline, CDR1 is MNHNY, CDR2 SVGAGI (reference sequence). V shed 2 bases and J shed 3 bases, with 7 bases lying between them. The CDR3 loop reads CASSYGGEETQYF. CDR3 nucleotides: TGTGCCAGCAGTTACGGGGGAGAAGAGACCCAGTACTTC.

This clonotype was picked up a small number of times. The chain combines TRBV4-1 with TRBJ2-3, with D perhaps TRBD2 (6 bases). Trimming pared 3 bases from V and 4 bases from J, leaving 11 bases between. Germline CDR1 MGHRA, CDR2 YSYEKL. The CDR3 has 14 amino acids. This CDR3 reads CASSQRRVSDTQYF. CDR3 in DNA: TGCGCCAGCAGCCAGCGGAGGGTTTCAGATACGCAGTATTTT.

CDR3 in amino acids: CASSYGAHAQYF. The CDR3 bases are TGTGCCAGCAGCTACGGGGCTCACGCGCAGTACTTC. This chain connects TRBV6-5 to TRBJ2-7; D assignment may be TRBD1 or TRBD2 (5 bases each). CDR1 and CDR2 from the germline V gene are MNHEY and SVGAGI. The V gene lost 6 bases and the J gene lost 9 bases, with 15 bases spanning the gap. This CDR3 is built from 12 residues.

This clonotype was seen ten or more times. This sequence joins TRBV5-4 and TRBJ2-3; possible D gene TRBD2, 5 bases. Trimming left V 2 bases short and J 0 bases short, with 10 bases between. Germline CDR1 and CDR2: SGHNT and YYREEE (reference sequence). This CDR3 comprises 15 residues. The CDR3 sequence: CASSFDGLSTDTQYF. CDR3 bases: TGTGCCAGCAGCTTTGATGGACTTAGCACAGATACGCAGTATTTT.

Ten or more counts support this clonotype. The V call is TRBV19, the J call TRBJ1-3; D gene ambiguous. The V gene lost 0 bases and the J gene lost 2 bases, with 5 bases spanning the gap. There are 14 residues in the CDR3. Germline assignment: CDR1 LNHDA and CDR2 SQIVND (reference sequence). The CDR3 region has the DNA TGTGCCAGTAGTATAGACTCTACTGGAAACACCATATATTTT. This codes for CASSIDSTGNTIYF. Based on the CDR3 plus reference TRBV19 and TRBJ1-3, the full variable domain is DGGITQSPKYLFRKEGQNVTLSCEQNLNHDAMYWYRQDPGQGLRLIYYSQIVNDFQKGDIAEGYSVSREKKESFPLTVTSAQKNPTAFYLCASSIDSTGNTIYFGEGSWLTVV.

The V gene is TRBV5-6, the J gene TRBJ2-3; TRBD1 or TRBD2 may be the D gene (5 bases each). This CDR3 contains 15 residues. CDR1 and CDR2 from the germline V gene are SGHDT and YYEEEE. Trimming removed 4 bases at V and 2 bases at J, with 14 bases between. The CDR3 bases are TGTGCCAGCAGCCTTCTGGGACGGCTCACAGATACGCAGTATTTT. It encodes CASSLLGRLTDTQYF.

This clonotype was detected ten times or more. The rearrangement links TRBV7-2 to TRBJ1-5; no definite D call. CDR1 is SGHTA and CDR2 is FQGNSA in the germline V gene. Trimming took 2 bases from V and 6 from J, leaving 8 bases between them. This CDR3 region has 13 residues. CDR3: CASSLRVSQPQHF. The CDR3 region has the DNA TGTGCCAGCAGCTTAAGGGTCAGTCAGCCCCAGCATTTT.